This entry concerns a single TCR beta chain. Some clones are missing from TCRdb's copy, which holds only in-frame ones; the method was immunoSEQ multiplex PCR. The repertoire holds roughly 100,000 clones, with about 86% as singletons. Trimming took off 2 bases at V and 6 bases at J, with 11 bases between the two ends. This CDR3 is built from 14 residues. In germline, CDR1 is SGHRS, CDR2 YFSETQ. This specimen belongs to a study of control samples from healthy donors and cancer patients. Specimen: blood. The clonotype was recovered from a young man in good health. The chain has TRBV5-1 and TRBJ1-4; unclear D gene. The CDR3 protein is CASSFMGGDEKLFF. The CDR3 region has the DNA TGCGCCAGCAGCTTTATGGGTGGGGATGAAAAACTGTTTTTT.